This T cell receptor beta chain was sequenced in a study of blood T cell repertoires in COVID-19. About the research overall: The United States, Italy and Spain were the sources of the acute and convalescent COVID-19 samples. PBMCs, B-cell-depleted T cells, or T cells provided the cDNA or gDNA that made up the material.

How the authors handled the data: Reference gene primer amplification gave nucleated cell count estimates. Sequenced by immunoSEQ multiplex PCR; TCRdb stores in-frame clones only, minus some. From that table come the V and J calls and clone size; the DNA was used to work out D and trimming. The sample contains about 76,000 clones, under 95% of which appear only once. The germline V gene encodes CDR1 MNHEY and CDR2 SMNVEV (reference sequence). The CDR3 length is 13 residues. Trimming shortened V by 6 bases and J by 5 bases, and 14 bases separated the two germline ends. This chain joins TRBV27 and TRBJ2-7; D is perhaps TRBD2 (6 bases). The receptor's source is a human donor in a cohort sampled during active COVID-19. The sample comprised peripheral blood. The CDR3 protein is CASRRNGLNEQYF. The CDR3 region has the DNA TGTGCCAGCAGACGAAACGGACTAAACGAGCAGTACTTC.